This T cell receptor beta chain was profiled in a study of long-term antiretroviral therapy in people with HIV. On this clone itself: Its antigen remains unknown.

Study conclusions and caveats: Pre-ART expanded clones dominated the repertoire at every time point. HIV repertoires spanned tighter CDR3 length ranges than controls did.

The germline CDR1 and CDR2 sequences are SEHNR and FQNEAQ (reference sequence). This CDR3 has 13 residues. V gave up 5 bases and J gave up 3 bases; unmatched junction bases: 2. At the survey level, the v3.0 immunoSEQ assay was run. The repertoire was sequenced with immunoSEQ multiplex PCR; TCRdb's copy has only in-frame clones and lacks some. The table shows tens of thousands of clones, with roughly 80% occurring only once. At least one PBMC sample before ART and at least two after were required. Cryopreserved PBMC samples of about 0.85-11 million cells were used for DNA extraction. The clonotype comes from a man aged 40-49 years with HIV. The source material was unsorted PBMCs, sampled 0.3 years after starting antiretroviral therapy. This chain uses TRBV7-9 with TRBJ1-2; 8 bases match TRBD1. CDR3 amino acids: CASSLDRDYGYTF. CDR3 bases: TGTGCCAGCAGCCTGGACAGGGACTATGGCTACACCTTC.